Listed below are T cell receptor beta chains from one sample, sequenced in a study of metastatic and nonmetastatic thyroid tumors. TCRdb re-called clones via MiXCR from the PCR reads. The sample carries approximately 19,000 clones, more than 30% recorded once. The sequenced material came from tumor tissue. The source of these receptors is a female donor with papillary thyroid cancer or a benign thyroid nodule (not recorded which). Some clones in this sample may be carry-over from other donors' samples. CDR3s include the opening cysteine and the closing phenylalanine or tryptophan. A D gene is named only where the DNA matches it firmly. Expanded clones get a size class; other rows say once, few or many, or leave the size out.

abundance	v_gene	j_gene	d_gene	CDR3nt	CDR3aa
.	TRBV6-1	TRBJ2-2	.	TGTGCCAGCAGTGGGCAGGCCCCCGGGGAGCTGTTTTTT	CASSGQAPGELFF
.	TRBV13	TRBJ1-4	.	TGTGCCAGCAGCGCCAACGGGGGATTTACTGAAAAACTGTTTTTT	CASSANGGFTEKLFF
.	TRBV14	TRBJ1-5	.	TGTGCCAGCAGCCCCACTGTCTCAGGGCCCCAGCATTTT	CASSPTVSGPQHF
.	TRBV3-1	TRBJ2-7	TRBD2	TGTGCCAGCAGCCAAGGACTAGCGGGCCTCGAGCAGTACTTC	CASSQGLAGLEQYF
.	TRBV6-4	TRBJ2-2	TRBD1	TGCGCCAGCAGACAGGGTTTGAACACCGGGGAGCTGTTTTTT	CASRQGLNTGELFF
once	TRBV11-2	TRBJ2-1	TRBD2	TGTGCCAGCAGCGCGGGACTAGCGGGACTCTACAATGAGCAGTTCTTC	CASSAGLAGLYNEQFF
few	TRBV6-2/TRBV6-3	TRBJ1-6	TRBD1	TGTGCCAGCAGTTACGTGGGACAGAGCAATTCACCCCTCCACTTT	CASSYVGQSNSPLHF
.	TRBV6-2/TRBV6-3	TRBJ2-2	TRBD2	TGTGCCAGCAGTTACACACCGGGACTAGCGTTAGACACCGGGGAGCTGTTTTTT	CASSYTPGLALDTGELFF
.	TRBV5-6	TRBJ1-3	.	TGTGCCAGCAGCCCGGACTCTGGAAACACCATATATTTT	CASSPDSGNTIYF
.	TRBV12-3/TRBV12-4	TRBJ2-2	.	TGTGCCAGCAGTTTAGTGGGAGCCGGGGAGCTGTTTTTT	CASSLVGAGELFF
few	TRBV10-3	TRBJ2-7	.	TGTGCCATCAGTGAGTCGAGAAAGAACGAGCAGTACTTC	CAISESRKNEQYF
few	TRBV20-1	TRBJ2-2	TRBD1	TGCAGTGCTCCGAACCTTCAGGGGGACACCGGGGAGCTGTTTTTT	CSAPNLQGDTGELFF
.	TRBV5-1	TRBJ1-2	.	TGCGCCAGCAGCTTGGATGTCGTCGGGTATGGCTACACCTTC	CASSLDVVGYGYTF
large	TRBV6-2/TRBV6-3	TRBJ2-3	TRBD2	TGTGCCAGCATGTTGCTAGCGGGAGGGCAAGATACGCAGTATTTT	CASMLLAGGQDTQYF
few	TRBV15	TRBJ1-2	TRBD1	TGTGCCACCAGCAGGCCAACCGGGACAGGTTATGGCTACACCTTC	CATSRPTGTGYGYTF
.	TRBV5-1	TRBJ2-2	.	TGCGCCAGCAGCTTTTGGGGGCTCGGGGAGCTGTTTTTT	CASSFWGLGELFF
.	TRBV19	TRBJ2-1	.	TGTGCCAGTAGGATACAGGGTGGCAACAATGAGCAGTTCTTC	CASRIQGGNNEQFF
.	TRBV24-1	TRBJ2-2	.	TGTGCCACCAGTGGGGGGGGGCACGGGGAGCTGTTTTTT	CATSGGGHGELFF
.	TRBV20-1	TRBJ2-7	TRBD2	TGCAGTGCTAGAGAGGTTCCTCAGCGGGGGTCCTACGAGCAGTACTTC	CSAREVPQRGSYEQYF
.	TRBV6-2/TRBV6-3	TRBJ2-1	.	TGTGCCAGCAGCCCCATGGAGGTAGCCCCAGCCAAAAATGAGCAGTTCTTC	CASSPMEVAPAKNEQFF
.	TRBV30	TRBJ1-6	.	TGTGCCTGGAGTTACAGGGAACGTTCACCCCTCCACTTT	CAWSYRERSPLHF
few	TRBV19	TRBJ1-6	.	TGTGCCAGTACCCCAGACACCCTTTCACCCCTCCACTTT	CASTPDTLSPLHF
.	TRBV5-1	TRBJ2-3	TRBD2	TGCGCCAGCAGCCGGGGGGGACAATCTAGCACAGATACGCAGTATTTT	CASSRGGQSSTDTQYF
.	TRBV20-1	TRBJ2-1	.	TGCAGTGCCCTGGAGGACCACTCCTACAATGAGCAGTTCTTC	CSALEDHSYNEQFF
.	TRBV20-1	TRBJ2-7	TRBD1	TGCAGTGCTAGCGGCCCATCGACAGGGCACTACGAGCAGTACTTC	CSASGPSTGHYEQYF
.	TRBV28	TRBJ1-5	TRBD1	TGTGCCAGCAGTAAGGACAGGGGGAATCAGCCCCAGCATTTT	CASSKDRGNQPQHF
once	TRBV9	TRBJ1-2	.	TGTGCCAGCAGCGTAGAAGGGGATCCCCTCTATGGCTACACCTTC	CASSVEGDPLYGYTF
few	TRBV6-1	TRBJ2-6	.	TGTGCCAGCAGCCCTGTCTCTGGGGCCAACGTCCTGACTTTC	CASSPVSGANVLTF
few	TRBV6-1	TRBJ1-2	.	TGTGCCAGCAGCCTCGATGAGGAGGTCACCTATGGCTACACCTTC	CASSLDEEVTYGYTF
.	TRBV12-3/TRBV12-4	TRBJ1-2	.	TGTGCCAGCAGGTTCCGGGGGGCAGGATATGGCTACACCTTC	CASRFRGAGYGYTF
.	TRBV6-2/TRBV6-3	TRBJ2-2	TRBD2	TGTGCCAGCAGTTTAACTAGCGGGAGAAACACCGGGGAGCTGTTTTTT	CASSLTSGRNTGELFF
.	TRBV7-8	TRBJ2-7	TRBD2	TGTGCCAGCAGCGCGGGACTAGCGGGGGTCTACGAGCAGTACTTC	CASSAGLAGVYEQYF
few	TRBV27	TRBJ2-3	TRBD2	TGTGCCAGCAGTTTGCGGGAGGGTGATACGCAGTATTTT	CASSLREGDTQYF
.	TRBV28	TRBJ2-7	TRBD2	TGTGCCAGCAGTCCAGGACTAGCGGCCCTTCACTACGAGCAGTACTTC	CASSPGLAALHYEQYF
.	TRBV28	TRBJ2-3	.	TGTGCCAGCAGTTCACCACAATATAAGGGCACAGATACGCAGTATTTT	CASSSPQYKGTDTQYF
few	TRBV12-3/TRBV12-4	TRBJ2-7	TRBD2	TGTGCCAGCAGTTTTAGCGGGAGTCTAGGCGAGCAGTACTTC	CASSFSGSLGEQYF
.	TRBV5-1	TRBJ2-1	TRBD1	TGCGCCAGCAGCCCAGGGGGCCACGACAATGAGCAGTTCTTC	CASSPGGHDNEQFF
.	TRBV11-2	TRBJ1-1	.	TGTGCCAGCAGCTTAGTTAGGAGGGACACTGAAGCTTTCTTT	CASSLVRRDTEAFF
.	TRBV28	TRBJ2-7	.	TGTGCCAGCAGTTTACAGCCCGAATCCTACGAGCAGTACTTC	CASSLQPESYEQYF
.	TRBV11-2	TRBJ2-6	.	TGTGCCAGCAGCTTTACGGGCAACTCTGGGGCCAACGTCCTGACTTTC	CASSFTGNSGANVLTF
.	TRBV7-9	TRBJ2-7	TRBD1	TGTGCCAGCAGCAAGGGAGACAGGGGGTCCTACGAGCAGTACTTC	CASSKGDRGSYEQYF
few	TRBV12-3/TRBV12-4	TRBJ1-3	.	TGTGCCAGCAGTTTAATTTCAGGGAACTCTGGAAACACCATATATTTT	CASSLISGNSGNTIYF
.	TRBV7-8	TRBJ2-2	TRBD2	TGTGCCAGCAGCCTAGCGGGAGTTGGGACCGGGGAGCTGTTTTTT	CASSLAGVGTGELFF
.	TRBV4-3	TRBJ1-1	.	TGCGCCAGCAGAACCGGTGGCACTGAAGCTTTCTTT	CASRTGGTEAFF
.	TRBV28	TRBJ2-7	.	TGTGCCATACAGGATCGCCGCTGGGAGCAGTACTTC	CAIQDRRWEQYF
.	TRBV6-6	TRBJ2-1	.	TGTGCCAGCAGTTACAAAGGTGGTGAGCAGTTCTTC	CASSYKGGEQFF
.	TRBV20-1	TRBJ2-1	TRBD2	TGCAGTGCGCCGGGACTAGCGGGGGGCGATCGTAATGAGCAGTTCTTC	CSAPGLAGGDRNEQFF
few	TRBV24-1	TRBJ1-2	TRBD1	TGTGCCACCAGTGATGCGGGACAGGCTGGCTACACCTTC	CATSDAGQAGYTF
few	TRBV27	TRBJ2-7	.	TGTGCCAGCAGATCTCGGGAAACTTACGAGCAGTACTTC	CASRSRETYEQYF
once	TRBV20-1	TRBJ2-7	TRBD2	TGCAGTGCTCCGCCTAGCGGGACCACCTACGAGCAGTACTTC	CSAPPSGTTYEQYF
few	TRBV27	TRBJ2-7	TRBD1	TGTGCCAGCAGGTGGACAGGGGGCTACGAGCAGTACTTC	CASRWTGGYEQYF
.	TRBV6-1	TRBJ1-1	.	TGTGCCAGCCAGTCCCTCGGGGACACTGAAGCTTTCTTT	CASQSLGDTEAFF
few	TRBV11-3	TRBJ1-2	TRBD1	TGTGCCAGCAGCTTAAGACAGGGTTATGGCTACACCTTC	CASSLRQGYGYTF
.	TRBV20-1	TRBJ2-7	.	TGCAGTGCTAGCACGTCCTACGAGCAGTACTTC	CSASTSYEQYF
.	TRBV6-5	TRBJ2-2	.	TGTGCCAGCAGTTCCCCATACACCGGGGAGCTGTTTTTT	CASSSPYTGELFF
.	TRBV12-3/TRBV12-4	TRBJ2-1	.	TGTGCCAGCAGTTTAGGGCCCCCCTCCTACAATGAGCAGTTCTTC	CASSLGPPSYNEQFF
few	TRBV6-1	TRBJ1-4	.	TGTGCCAGCCGGGACTCTAATAATGAAAAACTGTTTTTT	CASRDSNNEKLFF